The 32 T cell receptor beta chains below come from one sample, sequenced in a study of T cell clonality in common variable immunodeficiency. The protocol was immunoSEQ multiplex PCR, while the TCRdb copy is restricted to in-frame clones and leaves out a portion. This repertoire holds roughly 30,000 clones, and none appear only once. The sequencing input was peripheral blood mononuclear cells. The receptors shown here come from a person aged 18 to 70 in good health.

The table lists this clone with many counts. The sequenced fragment ends 3 residues before the CDR3 boundary, so the rest is inferred from the germline J gene. The V gene is TRBV20-1, the J gene TRBJ1-1; D not certain. The CDR3 has 15 residues. CDR1 is DFQATT, CDR2 SNEGSKA, per germline (reference sequence). Trimming shortened V by 0 bases and J by 4 bases, and 15 bases separated the two germline ends. Here the CDR3 reads CSARDLRLTSTEAFF. Incomplete CDR3 DNA: TGCAGTGCTAGAGATCTGCGACTCACATCCACTGAA.

This clone showed up just a few times. The sequenced fragment ends 3 residues before the CDR3 boundary, so the rest is inferred from the germline J gene. Other DNA sequences in the sample encode the same CDR3. The chain employs TRBV2 and TRBJ2-7; D is perhaps TRBD1 (7 bases). From germline, CDR1 is SNHLY and CDR2 FYNNEI. Trimming stripped 0 bases from V and 6 bases from J, with 15 bases between. The CDR3 totals 15 residues. The CDR3 reads CASSEAGGGRGEQYF. The CDR3 DNA, read in part, is TGTGCCAGCAGTGAAGCAGGAGGGGGCAGGGGCGAG.

This clone was recorded at least ten times. The CDR3 end falls 3 residues outside the read, so it is completed with the germline J gene. V gene TRBV5-1 combines with J gene TRBJ2-2; TRBD1 matches at 11 bases. CDR1 and CDR2 from the germline V gene are SGHRS and YFSETQ. This CDR3 contains 15 residues. The trim removed 3 bases at V and 8 bases at J, leaving 6 bases unmatched. The DNA read from the CDR3 is TGCGCCAGCAGCTGGACCGGGACAGGGGGAGGGGAG. It is translated as CASSWTGTGGGE. In full, the CDR3 reads CASSWTGTGGGELFF.

This clone was picked up many times. From the germline J gene comes the end of the CDR3, since the read stops 3 residues before it. This chain uses TRBV2 with TRBJ1-5; D is uncertain. V was clipped by 0 bases and J by 6 bases, with 9 bases between them. The germline V gene has CDR1 SNHLY and CDR2 FYNNEI. This CDR3 comprises 14 residues. The DNA read from the CDR3 is TGTGCCAGCAGTGAAGCCCTTCGGGGTCAGCCC. It codes for CASSEALRGQP. Given in full, the CDR3 is CASSEALRGQPQHF.

This clone showed up many times. Read coverage stops 3 residues before the CDR3 terminus; the germline J gene supplies the remainder. The chain couples TRBV7-3 to TRBJ1-5, with unresolved D. The V and J ends lost 3 bases and 4 bases respectively, with 7 bases between them. The length of the CDR3 is 13 residues. Germline values: CDR1 SGHTA, CDR2 FQGTGA. The CDR3 here is CASSFGGNQPQHF. The part of the CDR3 DNA that was read is TGTGCCAGCAGCTTTGGCGGAAATCAGCCC. Combining the CDR3 with reference TRBV7-3 and TRBJ1-5 gives the whole variable domain GAGVSQTPSNKVTEKGKYVELRCDPISGHTALYWYRQSLGQGPEFLIYFQGTGAADDSGLPNDRFFAVRPEGSVSTLKIQRTERGDSAVYLCASSFGGNQPQHFGDGTRLSIL.

This clone was observed many times. A junction boundary mismatches the germline segment, possibly from a read error. The DNA ends 3 residues before the CDR3 does, and the rest of the CDR3 is filled in from the germline J gene. This chain connects TRBV19 to TRBJ1-1, with D hard to call. This CDR3 spans 14 amino acids. Germline CDR1 and CDR2: LNHDA and SQIVND (reference sequence). The CDR3 spells CAGSQTDLNTEAFF. The sequenced part of the CDR3 DNA is TGTGCCGGTAGCCAAACAGATCTGAACACTGAA. Full variable domain (missing parts from reference TRBV19 and TRBJ1-1): DGGITQSPKYLFRKEGQNVTLSCEQNLNHDAMYWYRQDPGQGLRLIYYSQIVNDFQKGDIAEGYSVSREKKESFPLTVTSAQKNPTAFYLCAGSQTDLNTEAFFGQGTRLTVV.

This clone was picked up many times. The CDR3 extends 3 residues past the end of the read, so its final part is completed from the germline J gene. The V gene is TRBV29-1, the J gene TRBJ2-4; 9 bases fit TRBD2. The germline V gene has CDR1 SQVTM and CDR2 ANQGSEA. The CDR3 totals 13 residues. The part of the CDR3 DNA that was read is TGCAGCGCTGATATAGCGGGGGCCGGAATT. Translating gives CSADIAGAGI. The entire CDR3 is CSADIAGAGIQYF.

This clone was counted ten times or more. The read falls 3 residues short of the CDR3 end, and the missing part is taken from the germline J gene. This sequence joins TRBV12-3 or TRBV12-4 and TRBJ2-5, with TRBD2 identical over 8 bases. With V trimmed by 7 bases and J by 2 bases, 6 bases remained unmatched. This CDR3 contains 14 residues. CDR3 protein: CASMISGGQETQYF. The CDR3 DNA, read in part, is TGTGCCAGCATGATAAGCGGGGGACAAGAGACC.

This clone was counted many times. The sequence runs out 3 residues before the end of the CDR3; the remainder is reconstructed from the germline J gene. This sample includes further DNA sequences coding for the same CDR3. The chain uses TRBV20-1 and TRBJ2-7; 8 bases align to TRBD1. Trimming cost V 6 bases and J 3 bases; bases outside gene matches: 7. The germline CDR1 and CDR2 sequences are DFQATT and SNEGSKA (reference sequence). This CDR3 has 13 residues. CDR3 residues: CSARTGLVYEQYF. The CDR3 bases that were read are TGCAGTGCCCGGACAGGGCTCGTCTACGAG.

This clone has ten or more counts. The CDR3 goes on 3 residues after the read ends, and that part is filled in from the germline J gene. This chain joins TRBV4-1 and TRBJ2-2; D may be TRBD1 (6 bases). This CDR3 contains 15 residues. Germline CDR1 is MGHRA and CDR2 is YSYEKL. The V and J ends lost 3 bases and 7 bases respectively, with 15 bases between them. The sequenced part of the CDR3 DNA is TGCGCCAGCAGCCATCTTGGACAGATTGGCGGGGAG. It translates to CASSHLGQIGGE. The full CDR3 sequence reads CASSHLGQIGGELFF.

This clone is labeled as medium-sized. With the read ending 3 residues before the CDR3 end, the germline J gene is used to fill in that end. J is TRBJ1-2 and V is TRBV7-2; 8 bases match TRBD1. This CDR3 has 14 amino acids. CDR1 is SGHTA and CDR2 is FQGNSA in the germline V gene. V trimming: 5 bases; J trimming: 6 bases; junction bases outside the gene matches: 8. The CDR3 bases that were read are TGTGCCAGCAGCCCCCAGGACAGGGTGAATGGC. Its translation: CASSPQDRVNG. In full, the CDR3 is CASSPQDRVNGYTF.

This clone was counted ten times or more. The read is 3 residues too short to cover the CDR3 end, so that end is filled in from the germline J gene. The rearrangement uses TRBV19 and TRBJ2-2; the D gene is possibly TRBD1 (6 bases). Per germline, CDR1 LNHDA and CDR2 SQIVND (reference sequence). V lost 4 bases and J 4 bases, leaving 16 bases between the germline ends. The CDR3 is 16 residues long. CDR3 region: CASSTTGLRGTGELFF. CDR3 DNA (partial): TGTGCCAGTAGTACTACAGGGCTACGAGGCACCGGGGAG. Combining the CDR3 with reference TRBV19 and TRBJ2-2 gives the whole variable domain DGGITQSPKYLFRKEGQNVTLSCEQNLNHDAMYWYRQDPGQGLRLIYYSQIVNDFQKGDIAEGYSVSREKKESFPLTVTSAQKNPTAFYLCASSTTGLRGTGELFFGEGSRLTVL.

This clone was recorded many times. The sequenced part of the CDR3 DNA is TGTGCCAGCAGCTTAGGCCGGCCGGGGAACACTGAA. Its translation: CASSLGRPGNTE. Given in full, the CDR3 is CASSLGRPGNTEAFF. The chain has TRBV7-2 and TRBJ1-1; D remains unclear. The read halts 3 residues ahead of the CDR3 end, with the missing end drawn from the germline J gene. CDR1 and CDR2 (germline): SGHTA, FQGNSA. The V gene lost 1 base and the J gene lost 1 base, with 10 bases spanning the gap. The CDR3 is 15 residues long.

This clone was counted ten times or more. The CDR3 is cut off 3 residues early in the read; its end comes from the germline J gene. The rearrangement links TRBV28 to TRBJ2-7; TRBD2 matches 7 bases. V gave up 7 bases and J gave up 4 bases; unmatched junction bases: 10. Germline CDR1 and CDR2: MDHEN and SYDVKM. The CDR3 totals 14 residues. The CDR3 protein is CASIPGGTSYEQYF. The covered CDR3 bases are TGTGCCAGCATACCCGGGGGGACCTCTTACGAG.

This clone has at least ten counts. From the germline J gene comes the end of the CDR3, since the read stops 3 residues before it. V is TRBV5-1 and J is TRBJ2-3; either TRBD1 or TRBD2 may supply D (5 bases each). The CDR3 is 14 residues long. Trimming stripped 5 bases from V and 1 base from J, with 11 bases between. The germline CDR1 and CDR2 sequences are SGHRS and YFSETQ. The covered CDR3 bases are TGCGCCAGCAGAGAGGGGCCTGGCACAGATACG. Its protein product is CASREGPGTDT. The CDR3 in full is CASREGPGTDTQYF.

This clone was picked up many times. The observed sequence ends 3 residues before the CDR3 terminus, with the missing tail filled in from the germline J gene. J is TRBJ1-2 and V is TRBV5-4, with no clear D. The germline gives CDR1 SGHNT, CDR2 YYREEE (reference sequence). The ends were cut back, 3 bases at V and 4 bases at J, with 10 bases in the middle. The CDR3 is 13 amino acids. The sequenced CDR3 bases are TGTGCCAGCAGCTCGGACGGGGTCTATGGC. It specifies CASSSDGVYG. The complete CDR3 sequence is CASSSDGVYGYTF.

In its sample, this clone was seen many times. The observed sequence ends 3 residues before the CDR3 terminus, with the missing tail filled in from the germline J gene. The rearrangement links TRBV7-1 to TRBJ2-7, with 9 bases lining up with TRBD1. TRBV7-1 belongs to the ORF category, with a function that is uncertain. The CDR3 consists of 21 residues. Trimming cost V 3 bases and J 0 bases; bases outside gene matches: 21. This chain's CDR3 is CASSSRWPGGQGSQLSYEQYF. The CDR3 bases that were read are TGTGCCAGCAGCTCGCGTTGGCCCGGGGGACAGGGAAGCCAACTCTCCTACGAG.

With respect to this clone: From the germline J gene comes the end of the CDR3, since the read stops 3 residues before it. This chain links TRBV18 with TRBJ2-7; TRBD2 agrees at 7 bases. The CDR3 consists of 15 residues. The germline V gene encodes CDR1 KGHSH and CDR2 LQKENI. With 4 bases clipped from V and 2 bases from J, the junction kept 8 bases outside the gene matches. The CDR3 region is CASSLSASGAYEQYF. Incomplete CDR3 DNA: TGTGCCAGCTCACTCTCGGCAAGCGGGGCCTACGAG.

This clone was seen ten or more times. The read terminates 3 residues before the CDR3 end, so the remaining end is supplied by the germline J gene. The chain recombines TRBV10-1 with TRBJ2-4; 8 bases map to TRBD1. Unmatched junction bases numbered 12, after V lost 5 bases and J lost 0 bases. The CDR3 runs to 18 residues. Germline CDR1 is WNHNN and CDR2 is SYGVQD (reference sequence). The CDR3 sequence: CASSPGQGTYSAKNIQYF. The CDR3 bases that were read are TGCGCCAGCAGTCCTGGACAGGGTACCTACTCAGCCAAAAACATT.

Ten or more counts support this clone. The CDR3 end lies 3 residues beyond the end of the read and is filled in from the germline J gene. The chain uses TRBV20-1 and TRBJ2-3, with 10 bases that match TRBD2. The length of the CDR3 is 18 residues. With V trimmed by 6 bases and J by 2 bases, 17 bases remained unmatched. Germline assignment: CDR1 DFQATT and CDR2 SNEGSKA (reference sequence). This CDR3 reads CSANTINKAGGTTDTQYF. CDR3 DNA, as far as it was read: TGCAGTGCAAATACCATTAACAAAGCGGGGGGGACCACAGATACG.

About this clone: The DNA ends 3 residues before the CDR3 does, and the rest of the CDR3 is filled in from the germline J gene. The gene calls are TRBV11-1 and TRBJ2-2, with D perhaps TRBD2 (5 bases). Germline V lookup: CDR1 SGHAT, CDR2 FQDESV (reference sequence). This CDR3 spans 15 amino acids. V was pared by 5 bases and J by 7 bases, with 17 bases between. The CDR3 region is CASSPHQTSYGELFF. CDR3 DNA, as far as it was read: TGTGCCAGCAGCCCCCATCAAACTAGTTACGGGGAG. Full variable domain (outside the CDR3, taken from reference TRBV11-1 and TRBJ2-2): EAEVAQSPRYKITEKSQAVAFWCDPISGHATLYWYRQILGQGPELLVQFQDESVVDDSQLPKDRFSAERLKGVDSTLKIQPAELGDSAMYLCASSPHQTSYGELFFGEGSRLTVL.

In this sample, this clone turned up many times. Sequencing ends 3 residues short of the CDR3 end; the germline J gene provides the rest. J is TRBJ1-1 and V is TRBV19; 10 positions match TRBD1. V was clipped by 3 bases and J by 1 base; unmatched bases: 5. The CDR3 sequence is 16 residues long. CDR1 is LNHDA, CDR2 SQIVND, per germline (reference sequence). The CDR3 bases that were read are TGTGCCAGTAGTATGGACAGGGGGGGAAAGAACACTGAA. It codes for CASSMDRGGKNTE. The CDR3 reads in full as CASSMDRGGKNTEAFF.

This clone has a count of ten or more. The missing CDR3 end, 3 residues past where the read stops, is filled in from the germline J gene. This chain uses TRBV7-9 with TRBJ2-5; 9 bases map to TRBD2. This CDR3 has 14 residues. The trim removed 4 bases at V and 2 bases at J, leaving 2 bases unmatched. Germline values: CDR1 SEHNR, CDR2 FQNEAQ (reference sequence). CDR3: CASSSSGAQETQYF. The CDR3 bases that were read are TGTGCCAGCAGCTCTAGCGGGGCTCAAGAGACC.

Remarks on this clone: The read ends 3 residues shy of where the CDR3 ends; the end is completed using the germline J gene. This chain links TRBV5-1 with TRBJ2-3, with 9 bases aligning to TRBD2. This CDR3 spans 14 amino acids. The germline CDR1 and CDR2 sequences are SGHRS and YFSETQ. The V and J ends lost 4 bases and 5 bases, in that order; junction bases with no gene match: 5. Incomplete CDR3 DNA: TGCGCCAGCAGCGGGCGGGGGGGCCGAGATACG. Translation: CASSGRGGRDT. The whole CDR3 reads CASSGRGGRDTQYF.

At least ten counts were recorded for this clone. Read coverage stops 3 residues before the CDR3 terminus; the germline J gene supplies the remainder. The chain couples TRBV7-9 to TRBJ2-6; D uncertain. V lost 5 bases to trimming and J lost 2 bases, with 10 bases between them. This CDR3 is built from 15 residues. Per the germline V gene, CDR1 is SEHNR and CDR2 is FQNEAQ (reference sequence). CDR3 bases read: TGTGCCAGCAGCCTTACTGAGACTGGGGCCAACGTC. Translating it yields CASSLTETGANV. The complete CDR3 protein is CASSLTETGANVLTF.

Concerning this clone: Coverage ceases 3 residues before the CDR3 finishes, and the germline J gene fills in the end. The chain links TRBV5-1 to TRBJ2-7; tentative D call: TRBD1 (5 bases). Trimming stripped 4 bases from V and 2 bases from J, with 16 bases between. Germline CDR1 and CDR2: SGHRS and YFSETQ. CDR3 size: 15 residues. The part of the CDR3 DNA that was read is TGCGCCAGCAGCCCGTCACAGGCGCAAGCCTACGAG. Encoded protein: CASSPSQAQAYE. The whole CDR3 reads CASSPSQAQAYEQYF.

Note on this clone: The read comes to an end 3 residues before the CDR3 does, leaving the germline J gene to fill in the end. The V and J genes are TRBV6-2 or TRBV6-3 and TRBJ2-1, with D unclear. V was shortened by 2 bases and J by 3 bases, with 11 bases between the two germline ends. This CDR3 has 15 amino acids. Germline loops: CDR1 MNHEY, CDR2 SVGEGT. CDR3 amino acids: CASSYGSGLYNEQFF. The DNA read from the CDR3 is TGTGCCAGCAGTTACGGGTCAGGCCTCTACAATGAG.

In this sample, this clone turned up many times. The CDR3 is cut off 3 residues early in the read; its end comes from the germline J gene. The chain combines TRBV5-4 with TRBJ1-2; D gene ambiguous. Deletions cut 2 bases from V and 6 bases from J, with 17 bases between. There are 15 residues in the CDR3. The V gene's germline CDR1 is SGHNT and CDR2 YYREEE (reference sequence). Partial CDR3 DNA: TGTGCCAGCAGCTTCCACCCGGAGATAGCCAATGGC. Translating it yields CASSFHPEIANG. The full CDR3 reads CASSFHPEIANGYTF.

This clone has ten or more counts. The CDR3 is cut off 3 residues early in the read; its end comes from the germline J gene. The chain links TRBV14 to TRBJ2-1; the match to TRBD1 covers 9 bases. The CDR3 covers 14 residues. V was clipped by 4 bases and J by 3 bases; unmatched bases: 1. Germline V gene lookup returns CDR1 SGHDN and CDR2 FVKESK. The CDR3 loop reads CASSRDRVYNEQFF. The CDR3 DNA, read in part, is TGTGCCAGCAGCCGGGACAGGGTCTACAATGAG.

The CDR3: CASSPDRGGYEQYF. Incomplete CDR3 DNA: TGTGCCAGCAGCCCGGACAGGGGGGGATACGAG. V gene TRBV7-9 combines with J gene TRBJ2-7; 10 bases map to TRBD1. Read sequence stops 3 residues before the CDR3 end, and the germline J gene provides the missing end. CDR1 is SEHNR, CDR2 FQNEAQ, per germline (reference sequence). The V and J ends lost 5 bases and 4 bases, in that order; junction bases with no gene match: 5. The CDR3 covers 14 residues.

This clone showed up just a few times. The CDR3 sequence is CASSDSAGSNQPQHF. CDR3 bases read: TGTGCCAGCAGTGACTCGGCGGGTAGCAATCAGCCC. The chain couples TRBV6-4 to TRBJ1-5; no reliable D call. Coverage ceases 3 residues before the CDR3 finishes, and the germline J gene fills in the end. Trimming shortened V by 0 bases and J by 0 bases, and 6 bases separated the two germline ends. The germline V gene has CDR1 MRHNA and CDR2 SNTAGT. This CDR3 has 15 residues.

Concerning this clone itself: The sequence runs out 3 residues before the end of the CDR3; the remainder is reconstructed from the germline J gene. This chain joins TRBV7-2 and TRBJ1-2, with TRBD1 identical over 7 bases. The length of the CDR3 is 14 residues. The V segment lost 1 base and the J segment 5 bases; nucleotides outside the gene matches: 4. Germline V gives CDR1 SGHTA, CDR2 FQGNSA. This chain's CDR3 is CASSLGTGAYGYTF. The DNA read from the CDR3 is TGTGCCAGCAGCTTAGGAACAGGGGCTTATGGC.